This T cell receptor (beta chain) was found in a study of PD-L1 blockade in urothelial cancer. Only in-frame clones appear in the TCRdb table, and some are missing; sequencing was by immunoSEQ multiplex PCR. The table has some 120,000 clones, approximately 84% seen once. Time point meaning: pretreatment peripheral blood. The source is a middle-aged man with urothelial cancer. This specimen was PBMCs, taken around atezolizumab (anti-PD-L1) treatment.

CDR3 nucleotide sequence: TGTGCCAGCAGCCAAGATTTGGACAGGGGTGGAGAAAAACTGTTTTTT. This translates into CASSQDLDRGGEKLFF. The genes are TRBV4-2 and TRBJ1-4; TRBD1 matches 9 bases. The CDR3 length is 16 residues. V gave up 0 bases and J gave up 8 bases; unmatched junction bases: 7. Germline lookup yields CDR1 LGHNA and CDR2 YNFKEQ.